The next 14 T cell receptor beta chains were all read from a single sample in a study of T cell changes during pregnancy in multiple sclerosis. Produced via immunoSEQ multiplex PCR; TCRdb's table is partial and in-frame only. The sample carries approximately 40,000 clones, 92% recorded once. Here the sequenced sample was CD4+ T cells from peripheral blood mononuclear cells, taken in the third trimester of pregnancy. Receptors originate from a female donor with multiple sclerosis, enrolled in a pregnancy study.

The chain uses TRBV30 and TRBJ1-2; D is undetermined. The CDR3 is made up of 13 amino acids. The V end was cut by 1 base, the J end by 5 bases, with 11 bases between. Germline V gene lookup returns CDR1 GTSNPN and CDR2 SVGIG (reference sequence). The CDR3 nucleotides are TGTGCCTGGAGTGGGAACAGCTTATATGGCTACACCTTC. As protein: CAWSGNSLYGYTF.

This clone was observed a handful of times. V is TRBV6-6 and J is TRBJ2-2; 7 nucleotides agree with TRBD2. The CDR3 runs 14 residues. CDR1 MNHNY and CDR2 SVGAGI come from the germline V gene (reference sequence). The V gene end was trimmed by 6 bases and the J gene end by 6 bases; junction bases not matched to a gene: 7. The CDR3 DNA is TGTGCCAGCAGGTCTATTGGGGGGGCCGGGGAGCTGTTTTTT. It yields the protein CASRSIGGAGELFF.

This clone has a single count. The chain links TRBV30 to TRBJ2-2; 10 nucleotides match TRBD2. The CDR3 runs to 16 residues. Germline CDR1 and CDR2: GTSNPN and SVGIG (reference sequence). With V trimmed by 2 bases and J by 1 base, 4 bases remained unmatched. This CDR3 reads CAWSRIAGGNTGELFF. The CDR3 DNA is TGTGCCTGGAGTCGCATAGCGGGAGGGAACACCGGGGAGCTGTTTTTT.

This clone was observed a single time. An end of the junction does not agree with germline; a read error may underlie this. The chain links TRBV30 to TRBJ1-3; 8 bases fit TRBD1. Per the germline V gene, CDR1 is GTSNPN and CDR2 is SVGIG (reference sequence). This CDR3 spans 11 amino acids. CDR3: CAWSYGQGRDF. The CDR3 DNA is TGTGCCTGGAGCTACGGACAGGGAAGGGATTTT.

V is TRBV5-4 and J is TRBJ2-2, with a possible D match to TRBD1 (6 bases). The ends were cut back, 3 bases at V and 0 bases at J, with 12 bases in the middle. Germline assignment: CDR1 SGHNT and CDR2 YYREEE (reference sequence). CDR3 length: 16 amino acids. In DNA, the CDR3 is TGTGCCAGCAGCTGGGGGCCGGATTCGAACACCGGGGAGCTGTTTTTT. Translating it yields CASSWGPDSNTGELFF.

The rearrangement links TRBV5-1 to TRBJ2-7; 9 positions agree with TRBD2. Germline V gene data show CDR1 as SGHRS and CDR2 as YFSETQ. The CDR3 spans 15 residues. Trimming took 2 bases from V and 6 from J; bases not matched to a gene: 9. For the CDR3, the DNA is TGCGCCAGCAGCTTTCTGGGTAGCGGGAGTACCGAGCAGTACTTC. Its protein product is CASSFLGSGSTEQYF.

The CDR3 bases are TGTGCCAGCAGCCCCGAGGGGCGGGATGGGGGTGAGCAGTTCTTC. Protein: CASSPEGRDGGEQFF. The chain couples TRBV7-3 to TRBJ2-1; perhaps TRBD2 as D (6 bases). V was trimmed by 5 bases and J by 9 bases, leaving 20 bases between them. There are 15 residues in the CDR3. CDR1 is SGHTA and CDR2 is FQGTGA in the germline V gene.

The V and J genes are TRBV10-3 and TRBJ1-2; 7 nucleotides agree with TRBD1. J was trimmed by 6 bases and V by 8 bases; bases with no gene match: 9. CDR1 and CDR2 from the germline V gene are ENHRY and SYGVKD. CDR3 size: 13 residues. The CDR3 DNA reads as TGTGCCATCCCCGAGGATACAGGGGATGGCTACACCTTC. It specifies CAIPEDTGDGYTF.

The table lists this clone with a few counts. This chain connects TRBV18 to TRBJ2-6; a weak D match, TRBD1 (6 bases). CDR3 length: 18 amino acids. The V and J ends lost 3 bases and 2 bases respectively, with 17 bases between them. CDR1 and CDR2 (germline): KGHSH, LQKENI. The CDR3 loop reads CASSPRDTGLAGANVLTF. The CDR3, as DNA: TGTGCCAGCTCACCGAGGGATACAGGGTTAGCTGGGGCCAACGTCCTGACTTTC.

The V and J genes are TRBV5-1 and TRBJ2-5; 9 bases map to TRBD2. The ends lost 3 bases at V and 11 bases at J; junction bases unmatched: 14. Germline V gives CDR1 SGHRS, CDR2 YFSETQ. This CDR3 has 15 residues. CDR3 loop: CASSWNVAGVKEQYF. DNA for the CDR3: TGCGCCAGCAGCTGGAACGTAGCGGGAGTGAAAGAGCAGTACTTC.

The rearrangement uses TRBV5-5 and TRBJ1-1; 8 bases map to TRBD1. Germline CDR1 is SGHKS and CDR2 is YYEKEE (reference sequence). J was trimmed by 3 bases and V by 0 bases; bases with no gene match: 7. There are 16 residues in the CDR3. CDR3 amino acids: CASSLGQGFWYTEAFF. DNA for the CDR3: TGTGCCAGCAGCTTGGGACAGGGGTTTTGGTACACTGAAGCTTTCTTT.

The CDR3 sequence is CASSFREVSYEQYF. The CDR3 DNA reads as TGTGCCAGCAGCTTCCGGGAGGTTTCCTACGAGCAGTACTTC. The rearrangement uses TRBV7-9 and TRBJ2-7; TRBD2 matches at 7 bases. The germline gives CDR1 SEHNR, CDR2 FQNEAQ (reference sequence). Trimming cost V 3 bases and J 1 base; bases outside gene matches: 3. The CDR3 is 14 residues long.

The rearrangement uses TRBV4-2 and TRBJ2-5; possible D gene TRBD2, 5 bases. TRBJ2-7 explains the end of the DNA better; the J call may be wrong. CDR3 length: 14 residues. CDR1 is LGHNA and CDR2 is YNFKEQ in the germline V gene. CDR3 DNA sequence: TGTGCCAGCAGCCCTCGGGGTAGTCCCTACGAGCAGTACTTC. It encodes CASSPRGSPYEQYF.

This clone was observed once. The rearrangement joins TRBV28 to TRBJ1-4; 8 nucleotides align to TRBD1. CDR1 is MDHEN, CDR2 SYDVKM, per germline. The CDR3 consists of 15 residues. Trimming took 6 bases from V and 4 from J; bases not matched to a gene: 7. The CDR3 nucleotides read TGTGCCAGCAGCGCCCCAGGACAGGGTAATGAAAAACTGTTTTTT. Translated: CASSAPGQGNEKLFF.